These T cell receptor beta chains were read from a single sample in a study of CD8 T cells in Susac syndrome. TCRdb reanalysed the immunoSEQ multiplex PCR reads using MiXCR and keeps one entry per CDR3 protein. The table has fewer than 80,000 distinct CDR3 sequences, 94% seen once; the top ten hold about 0.52%. Material for sequencing was CD8+ T cells from PBMCs. All receptors come from a human donor with Susac syndrome. Both conserved end residues are part of each CDR3. A D gene is named only where the DNA matches it firmly. Clone size is shown for a subset of rows, as once, few, many or a class of expanded clone.

TRBV20-1	TRBD1	TRBJ2-3	-	CSARGTGASTDTQYF	TGCAGTGCTAGAGGGACAGGGGCGAGCACAGATACGCAGTATTTT
TRBV16	-	TRBJ2-7	-	CASSARRVRADEQYF	TGTGCCAGCAGCGCCCGGAGGGTCCGCGCGGACGAGCAGTACTTC
TRBV15	TRBD1	TRBJ2-1	-	CATSATGVDYNEQFF	TGTGCCACCAGCGCAACAGGGGTGGACTACAATGAGCAGTTCTTC
TRBV29-1	-	TRBJ1-1	-	CSVEVVTEAFF	TGCAGCGTTGAGGTCGTTACTGAAGCTTTCTTT
TRBV3-1	TRBD2	TRBJ2-1	once	CASSHPGSGVNRDEQFF	TGTGCCAGCAGCCACCCCGGGAGCGGGGTAAACCGCGATGAGCAGTTCTTC
TRBV9	-	TRBJ1-2	few	CASSVGRSGYTF	TGTGCCAGCAGCGTAGGCAGGTCTGGCTACACCTTC
TRBV9	TRBD2	TRBJ2-1	once	CASSVERGLFDEQFF	TGTGCCAGCAGCGTAGAGCGGGGGCTCTTCGATGAGCAGTTCTTC
TRBV11-2	-	TRBJ1-3	once	CASSSGEDTIYF	TGTGCCAGCAGCTCTGGGGAAGACACCATATATTTT
TRBV9	-	TRBJ1-1	-	CASSVASGGRGTEAFF	TGTGCCAGCAGCGTAGCTAGCGGGGGAAGGGGCACTGAAGCTTTCTTT
TRBV7-9	TRBD1	TRBJ1-2	-	CASSHPGQGHGYTF	TGTGCCAGCAGCCATCCCGGACAGGGACATGGCTACACCTTC
TRBV9	-	TRBJ2-7	-	CASSVTGSGEQYF	TGTGCCAGCAGCGTAACAGGGAGTGGCGAGCAGTACTTC